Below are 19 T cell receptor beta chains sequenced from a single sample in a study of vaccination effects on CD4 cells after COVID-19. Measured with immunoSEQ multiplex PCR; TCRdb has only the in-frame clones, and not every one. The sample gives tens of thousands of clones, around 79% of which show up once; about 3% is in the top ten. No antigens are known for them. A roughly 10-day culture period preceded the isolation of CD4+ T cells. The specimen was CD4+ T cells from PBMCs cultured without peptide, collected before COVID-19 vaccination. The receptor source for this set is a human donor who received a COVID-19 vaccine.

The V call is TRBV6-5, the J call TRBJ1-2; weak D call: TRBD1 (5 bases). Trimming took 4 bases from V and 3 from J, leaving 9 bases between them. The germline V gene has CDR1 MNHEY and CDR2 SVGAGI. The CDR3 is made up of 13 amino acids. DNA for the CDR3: TGTGCCAGCAGTTTGGGACCGTACTATGGCTACACCTTC. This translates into CASSLGPYYGYTF.

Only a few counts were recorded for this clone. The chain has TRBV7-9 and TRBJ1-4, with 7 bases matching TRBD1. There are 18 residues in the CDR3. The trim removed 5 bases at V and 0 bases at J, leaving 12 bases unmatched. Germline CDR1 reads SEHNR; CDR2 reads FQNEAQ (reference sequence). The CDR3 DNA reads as TGTGCCAGCAGCCTGGACAGGTCGGGAAAAGCAACTAATGAAAAACTGTTTTTT. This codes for CASSLDRSGKATNEKLFF.

CDR3 protein: CASSPEDGTDTQYF. CDR3 nucleotide sequence: TGCGCCAGCAGCCCCGAGGACGGGACAGATACGCAGTATTTT. V usage is TRBV5-1 and J usage is TRBJ2-3; no definite D call. V was shortened by 4 bases and J by 3 bases, with 12 bases between the two germline ends. Germline CDR1 and CDR2: SGHRS and YFSETQ. The CDR3 spans 14 residues.

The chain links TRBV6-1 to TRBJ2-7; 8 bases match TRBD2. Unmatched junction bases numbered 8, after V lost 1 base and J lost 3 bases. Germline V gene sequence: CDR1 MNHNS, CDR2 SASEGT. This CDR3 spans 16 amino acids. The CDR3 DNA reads TGTGCCAGCAGTGAAGGTTATTTAGCGGGATTCTACGAGCAGTACTTC. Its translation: CASSEGYLAGFYEQYF.

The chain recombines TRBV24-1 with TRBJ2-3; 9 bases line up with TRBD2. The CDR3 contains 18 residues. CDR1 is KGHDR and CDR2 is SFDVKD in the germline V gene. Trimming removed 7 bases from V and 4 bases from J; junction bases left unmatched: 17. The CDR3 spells CATSPVAGVSGRADTQYF. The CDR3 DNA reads TGTGCCACCAGCCCGGTAGCGGGAGTAAGCGGTCGGGCAGATACGCAGTATTTT.

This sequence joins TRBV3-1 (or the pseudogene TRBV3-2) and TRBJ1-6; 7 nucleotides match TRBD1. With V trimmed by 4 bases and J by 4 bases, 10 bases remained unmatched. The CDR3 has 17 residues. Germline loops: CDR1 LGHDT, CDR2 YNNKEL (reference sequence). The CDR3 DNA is TGTGCCAGCAGCCTACGAGGACCGACAGGGTATAATTCACCCCTCCACTTT. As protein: CASSLRGPTGYNSPLHF.

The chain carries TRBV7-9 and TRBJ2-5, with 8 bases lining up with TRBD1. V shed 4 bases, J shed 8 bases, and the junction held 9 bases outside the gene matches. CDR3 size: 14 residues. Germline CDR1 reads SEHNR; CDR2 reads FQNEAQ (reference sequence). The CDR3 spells CASSSGQGIVTQYF. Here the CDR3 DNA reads TGTGCCAGCAGCTCTGGACAGGGCATTGTTACCCAGTACTTC.

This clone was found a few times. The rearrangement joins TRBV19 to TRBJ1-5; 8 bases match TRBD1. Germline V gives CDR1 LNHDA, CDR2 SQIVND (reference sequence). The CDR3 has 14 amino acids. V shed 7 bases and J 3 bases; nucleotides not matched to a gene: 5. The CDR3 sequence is CASNQGAFNQPQHF. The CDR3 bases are TGTGCCAGTAATCAGGGGGCCTTCAATCAGCCCCAGCATTTT.

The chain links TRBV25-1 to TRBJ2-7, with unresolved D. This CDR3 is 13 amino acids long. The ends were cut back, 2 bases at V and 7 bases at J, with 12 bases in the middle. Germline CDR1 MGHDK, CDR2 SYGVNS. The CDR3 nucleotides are TGTGCCAGCAGTGAACCAGCGCATGGAGAGCAGTACTTC. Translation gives CASSEPAHGEQYF.

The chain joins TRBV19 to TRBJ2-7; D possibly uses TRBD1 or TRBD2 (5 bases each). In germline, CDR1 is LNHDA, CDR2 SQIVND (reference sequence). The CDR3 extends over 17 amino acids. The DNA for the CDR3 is TGTGGGCCGGACTTGGATGGGACCCGGATACCTACCTACGAGCAGTACTTC. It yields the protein CGPDLDGTRIPTYEQYF.

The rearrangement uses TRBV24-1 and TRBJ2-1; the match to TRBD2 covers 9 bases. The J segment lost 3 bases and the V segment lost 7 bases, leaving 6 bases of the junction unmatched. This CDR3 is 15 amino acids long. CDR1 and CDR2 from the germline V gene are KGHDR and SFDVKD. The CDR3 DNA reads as TGTGCCACCAGCCCTAGCGGGGAGTTCTACAATGAGCAGTTCTTC. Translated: CATSPSGEFYNEQFF.

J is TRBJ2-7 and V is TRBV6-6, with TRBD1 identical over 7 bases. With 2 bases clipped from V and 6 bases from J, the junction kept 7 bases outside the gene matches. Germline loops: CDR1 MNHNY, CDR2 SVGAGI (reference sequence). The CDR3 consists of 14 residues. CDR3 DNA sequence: TGTGCCAGCAGTTACCCGGAGAGGGGGCCCGAGCAGTACTTC. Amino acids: CASSYPERGPEQYF.

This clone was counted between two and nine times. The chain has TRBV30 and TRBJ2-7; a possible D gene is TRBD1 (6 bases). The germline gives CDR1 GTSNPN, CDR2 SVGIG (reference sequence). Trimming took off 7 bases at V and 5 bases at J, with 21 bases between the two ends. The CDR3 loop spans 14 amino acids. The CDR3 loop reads CASHPPTGTNEQYF. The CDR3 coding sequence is TGTGCCTCTCACCCACCTACAGGGACCAACGAGCAGTACTTC.

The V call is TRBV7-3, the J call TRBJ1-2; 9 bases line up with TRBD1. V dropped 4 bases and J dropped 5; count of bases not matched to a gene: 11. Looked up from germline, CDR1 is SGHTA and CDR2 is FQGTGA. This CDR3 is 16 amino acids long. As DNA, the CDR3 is TGTGCCAGCAGCTGGCACAGGGGGCTTTTCATTTATGGCTACACCTTC. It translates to CASSWHRGLFIYGYTF.

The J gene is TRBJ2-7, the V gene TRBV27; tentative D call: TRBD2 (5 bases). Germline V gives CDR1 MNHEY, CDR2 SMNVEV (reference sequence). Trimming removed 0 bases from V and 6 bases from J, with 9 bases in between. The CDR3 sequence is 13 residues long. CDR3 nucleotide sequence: TGTGCCAGCAGTTTATCGGGCGGGCGCGAGCAGTACTTC. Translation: CASSLSGGREQYF.

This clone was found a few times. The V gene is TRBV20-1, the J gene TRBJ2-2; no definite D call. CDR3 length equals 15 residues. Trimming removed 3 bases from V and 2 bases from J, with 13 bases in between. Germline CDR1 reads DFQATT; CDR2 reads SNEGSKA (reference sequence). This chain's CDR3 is CSASTAGRNTGELFF. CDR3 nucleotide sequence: TGCAGTGCTAGTACGGCAGGTAGAAACACCGGGGAGCTGTTTTTT.

CDR3 region: CASSIIQGTEAFF. The DNA for the CDR3 is TGTGCCAGCAGCATTATACAGGGAACTGAAGCTTTCTTT. The chain recombines TRBV7-8 with TRBJ1-1, with a tentative D call TRBD1 (6 bases). Germline V lookup: CDR1 SGHVS, CDR2 FQNEAQ. There are 13 residues in the CDR3. V was cut by 5 bases and J by 5 bases, with 12 bases left in between.

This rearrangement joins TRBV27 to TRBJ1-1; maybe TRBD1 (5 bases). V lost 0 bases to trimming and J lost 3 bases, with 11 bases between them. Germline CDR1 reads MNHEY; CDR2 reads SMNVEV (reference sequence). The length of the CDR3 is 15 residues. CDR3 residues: CASSLSEQGDTEAFF. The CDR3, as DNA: TGTGCCAGCAGTTTATCGGAGCAAGGGGACACTGAAGCTTTCTTT.

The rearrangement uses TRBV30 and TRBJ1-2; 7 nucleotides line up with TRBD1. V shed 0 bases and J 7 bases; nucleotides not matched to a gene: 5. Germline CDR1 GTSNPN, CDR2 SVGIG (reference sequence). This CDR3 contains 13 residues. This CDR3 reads CAWSVEGGFGYTF. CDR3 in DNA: TGTGCCTGGAGTGTAGAAGGGGGCTTTGGCTACACCTTC.